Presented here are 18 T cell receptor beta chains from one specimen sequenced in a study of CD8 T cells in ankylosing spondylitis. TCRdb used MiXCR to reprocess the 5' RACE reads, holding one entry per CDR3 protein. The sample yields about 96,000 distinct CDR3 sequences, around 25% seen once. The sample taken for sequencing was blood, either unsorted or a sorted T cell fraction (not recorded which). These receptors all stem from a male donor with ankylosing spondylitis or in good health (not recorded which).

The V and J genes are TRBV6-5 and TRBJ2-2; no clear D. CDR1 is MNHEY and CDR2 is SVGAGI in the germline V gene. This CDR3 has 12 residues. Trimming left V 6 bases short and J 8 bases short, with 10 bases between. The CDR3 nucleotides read TGTGCCAGCAGCCCCTCTATGGGGGAGCTGTTTTTT. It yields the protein CASSPSMGELFF.

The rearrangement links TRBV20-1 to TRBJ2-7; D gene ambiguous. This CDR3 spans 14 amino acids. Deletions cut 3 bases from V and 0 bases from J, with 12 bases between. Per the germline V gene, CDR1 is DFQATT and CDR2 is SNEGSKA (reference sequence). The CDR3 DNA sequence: TGCAGTGCTAGTGGTCCAGGCTACTCCTACGAGCAGTACGTC. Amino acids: CSASGPGYSYEQYV.

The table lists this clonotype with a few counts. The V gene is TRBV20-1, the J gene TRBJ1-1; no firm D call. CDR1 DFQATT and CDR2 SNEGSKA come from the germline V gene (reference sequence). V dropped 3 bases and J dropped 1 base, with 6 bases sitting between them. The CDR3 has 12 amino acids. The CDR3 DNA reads TGCAGTGCTAGGGGCAAGAACACTGAAGCTTTCTTT. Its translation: CSARGKNTEAFF.

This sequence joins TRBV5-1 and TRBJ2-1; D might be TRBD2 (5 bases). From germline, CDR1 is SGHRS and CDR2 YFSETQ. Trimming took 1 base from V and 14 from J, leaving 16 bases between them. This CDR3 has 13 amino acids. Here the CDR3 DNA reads TGCGCCAGCAGCTTGTCGGGGAGTGATGGTGAGTTCTTC. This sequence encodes CASSLSGSDGEFF.

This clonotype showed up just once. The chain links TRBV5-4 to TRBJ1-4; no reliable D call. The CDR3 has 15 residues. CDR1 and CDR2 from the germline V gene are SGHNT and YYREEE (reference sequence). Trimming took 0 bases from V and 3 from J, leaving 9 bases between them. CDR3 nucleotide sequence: TGTGCCAGCAGCTTGGGCAGCGCGGCTAATGAAAAACTGTTTTTT. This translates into CASSLGSAANEKLFF.

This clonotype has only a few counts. The CDR3 DNA reads TGCGCCAGCAGCTCCGCGTTGGAGCAGTACTTC. Its translation: CASSSALEQYF. The V and J genes are TRBV5-1 and TRBJ2-7; D not certain. The V gene's germline CDR1 is SGHRS and CDR2 YFSETQ. Trimming stripped 3 bases from V and 7 bases from J, with 8 bases between. The CDR3 has 11 amino acids.

Written as DNA, the CDR3 is TGTGCCAGCAGCTCAACGCCCCGGGCCACTGAAGCTTTCTTT. As protein: CASSSTPRATEAFF. The V and J genes are TRBV7-2 and TRBJ1-1; no clear D gene. The V end lost 4 bases, the J end lost 4 bases, and 13 bases lay between the germline ends. This CDR3 is built from 14 residues. Germline V gene lookup returns CDR1 SGHTA and CDR2 FQGNSA.

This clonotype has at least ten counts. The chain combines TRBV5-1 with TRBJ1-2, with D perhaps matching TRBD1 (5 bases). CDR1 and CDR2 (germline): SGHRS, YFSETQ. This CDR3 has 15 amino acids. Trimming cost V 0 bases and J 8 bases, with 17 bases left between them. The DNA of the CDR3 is TGCGCCAGCAGCTTGGGGCCTAGACAGTATAACGGCTACACCTTC. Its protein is CASSLGPRQYNGYTF.

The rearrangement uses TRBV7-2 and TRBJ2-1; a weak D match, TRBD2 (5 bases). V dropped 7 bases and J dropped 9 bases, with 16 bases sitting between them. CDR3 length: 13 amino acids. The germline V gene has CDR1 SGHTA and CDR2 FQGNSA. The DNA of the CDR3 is TGTGCCAGCACTAAGCCGGACTCCAGTGAGCAGTTCTTC. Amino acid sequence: CASTKPDSSEQFF. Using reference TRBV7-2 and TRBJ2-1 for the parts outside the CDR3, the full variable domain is GAGVSQSPSNKVTEKGKDVELRCDPISGHTALYWYRQSLGQGLEFLIYFQGNSAPDKSGLPSDRFSAERTGGSVSTLTIQRTQQEDSAVYLCASTKPDSSEQFFGPGTRLTVL.

DNA for the CDR3: TGTGCCAGCAGCTCCAGCCCGGGGGATACGCAGTATTTT. Its protein product is CASSSSPGDTQYF. The V and J genes are TRBV7-2 and TRBJ2-3; perhaps TRBD2 as D (5 bases). The CDR3 length is 13 residues. Germline CDR1 reads SGHTA; CDR2 reads FQGNSA. V lost 4 bases and J lost 6, with 11 bases in between.

In nucleotides, the CDR3 is TGTGCCAGCAGCTTAGGGAGTCTAGCCGAGCAGTACTTC. This sequence encodes CASSLGSLAEQYF. The chain combines TRBV7-2 with TRBJ2-7; D possibly corresponds to TRBD2 (5 bases). Germline V gives CDR1 SGHTA, CDR2 FQGNSA. The ends were cut back, 1 base at V and 6 bases at J, with 10 bases in the middle. The CDR3 totals 13 residues.

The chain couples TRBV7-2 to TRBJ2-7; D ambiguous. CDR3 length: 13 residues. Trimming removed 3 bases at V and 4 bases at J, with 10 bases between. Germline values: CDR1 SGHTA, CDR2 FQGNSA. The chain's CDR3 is CASSLPPPYEQYF. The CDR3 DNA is TGTGCCAGCAGCTTGCCCCCCCCTTACGAGCAGTACTTC.

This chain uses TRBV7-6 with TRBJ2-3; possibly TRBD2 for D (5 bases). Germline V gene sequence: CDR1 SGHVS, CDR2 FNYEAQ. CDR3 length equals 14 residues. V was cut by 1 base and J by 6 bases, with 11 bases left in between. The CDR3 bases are TGTGCCAGCAGCTTAGACACAGCGGCCGATACGCAGTATTTT. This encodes CASSLDTAADTQYF.

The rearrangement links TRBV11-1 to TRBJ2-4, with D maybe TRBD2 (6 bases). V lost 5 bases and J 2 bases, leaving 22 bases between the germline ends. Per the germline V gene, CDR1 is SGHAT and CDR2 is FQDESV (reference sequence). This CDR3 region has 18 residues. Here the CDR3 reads CASSGRRGGKSTKNIQYF. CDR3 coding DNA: TGTGCCAGCAGCGGGCGACGTGGGGGGAAAAGCACCAAAAACATTCAGTACTTC.

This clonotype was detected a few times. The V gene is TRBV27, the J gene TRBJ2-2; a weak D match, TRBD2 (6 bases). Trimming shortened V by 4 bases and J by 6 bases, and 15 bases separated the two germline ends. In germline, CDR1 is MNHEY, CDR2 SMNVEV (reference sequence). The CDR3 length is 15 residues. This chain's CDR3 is CASSWGREVSGELFF. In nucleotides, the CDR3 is TGTGCCAGCAGTTGGGGCAGGGAGGTCTCCGGGGAGCTGTTTTTT.

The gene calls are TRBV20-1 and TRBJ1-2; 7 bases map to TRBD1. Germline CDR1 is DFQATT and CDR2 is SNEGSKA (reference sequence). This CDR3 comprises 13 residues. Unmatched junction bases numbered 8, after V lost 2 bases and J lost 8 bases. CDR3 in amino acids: CSARKQGRGGYTF. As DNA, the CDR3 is TGCAGTGCTAGAAAACAGGGGCGTGGAGGCTACACCTTC.

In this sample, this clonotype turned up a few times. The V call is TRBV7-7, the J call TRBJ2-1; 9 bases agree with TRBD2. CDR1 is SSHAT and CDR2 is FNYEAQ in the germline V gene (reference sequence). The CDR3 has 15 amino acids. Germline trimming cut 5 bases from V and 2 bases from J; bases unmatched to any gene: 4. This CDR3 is CASSPLAGPYNEQFF. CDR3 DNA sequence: TGTGCCAGCAGCCCCCTAGCGGGGCCCTACAATGAGCAGTTCTTC.

CDR3 bases: TGCGCCAGTCGCACCGTCGCTAGCGCCCAAGAGACCCAGTACTTC. Translating gives CASRTVASAQETQYF. The chain carries TRBV5-1 and TRBJ2-5; D might be TRBD2 (6 bases). The CDR3 is made up of 15 amino acids. Per germline, CDR1 SGHRS and CDR2 YFSETQ. Deletions cut 8 bases from V and 1 base from J, with 18 bases between.